The sequence of this TCR beta chain was determined in a study of blood T cell repertoires in COVID-19. Study at large: Acute and convalescent COVID-19 specimens originated in the United States, Italy and Spain. T cells, B-cell-depleted T cells, or PBMCs supplied cDNA or gDNA.

TCRdb's copy holds only in-frame clones and misses some; the assay was immunoSEQ multiplex PCR. The table records about 350,000 clones, 88% of them present only once. Trimming pared 5 bases from V and 7 bases from J, leaving 20 bases between. Germline CDR1 MNHEY, CDR2 SMNVEV (reference sequence). CDR3 length: 15 amino acids. The receptor was isolated from a woman between 65 and 79 years old with COVID-19, enrolled during active disease. The sample taken for sequencing was peripheral blood. This sequence joins TRBV27 and TRBJ1-1, with D hard to call. The CDR3 coding sequence is TGTGCCAGCAGTACCCCCAGAAAGGCGGGCCTTGAAGCTTTCTTT. It is translated as CASSTPRKAGLEAFF.